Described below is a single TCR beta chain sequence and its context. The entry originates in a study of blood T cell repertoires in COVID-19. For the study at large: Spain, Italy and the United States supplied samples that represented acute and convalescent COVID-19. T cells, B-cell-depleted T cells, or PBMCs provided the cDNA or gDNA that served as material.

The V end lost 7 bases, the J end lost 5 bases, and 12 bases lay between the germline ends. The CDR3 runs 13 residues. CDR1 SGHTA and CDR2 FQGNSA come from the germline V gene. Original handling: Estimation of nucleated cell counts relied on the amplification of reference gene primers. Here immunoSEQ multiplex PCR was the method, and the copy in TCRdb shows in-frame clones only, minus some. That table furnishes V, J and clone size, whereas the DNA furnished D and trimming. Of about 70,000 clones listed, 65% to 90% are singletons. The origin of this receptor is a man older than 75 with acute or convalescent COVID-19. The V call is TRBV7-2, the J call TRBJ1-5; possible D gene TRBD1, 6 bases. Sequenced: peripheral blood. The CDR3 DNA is TGTGCCAGCACCCTGGACAGAGATCAGCCCCAGCATTTT. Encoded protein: CASTLDRDQPQHF. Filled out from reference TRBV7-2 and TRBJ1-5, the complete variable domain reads GAGVSQSPSNKVTEKGKDVELRCDPISGHTALYWYRQSLGQGLEFLIYFQGNSAPDKSGLPSDRFSAERTGGSVSTLTIQRTQQEDSAVYLCASTLDRDQPQHFGDGTRLSIL.